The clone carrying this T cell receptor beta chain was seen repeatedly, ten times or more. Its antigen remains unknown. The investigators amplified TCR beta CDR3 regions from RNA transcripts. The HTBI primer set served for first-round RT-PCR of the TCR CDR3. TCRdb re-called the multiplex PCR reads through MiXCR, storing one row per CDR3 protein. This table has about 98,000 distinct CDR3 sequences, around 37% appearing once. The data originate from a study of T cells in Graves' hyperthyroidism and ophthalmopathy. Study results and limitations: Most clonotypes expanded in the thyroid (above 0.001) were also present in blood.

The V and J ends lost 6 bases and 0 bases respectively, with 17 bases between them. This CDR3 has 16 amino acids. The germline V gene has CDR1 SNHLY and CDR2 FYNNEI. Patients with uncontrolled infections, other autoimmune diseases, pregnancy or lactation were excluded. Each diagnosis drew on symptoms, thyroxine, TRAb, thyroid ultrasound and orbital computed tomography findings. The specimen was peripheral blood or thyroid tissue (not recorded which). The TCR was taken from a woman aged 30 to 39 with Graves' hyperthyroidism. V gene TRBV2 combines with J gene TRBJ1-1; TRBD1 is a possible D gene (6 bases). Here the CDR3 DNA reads TGTGCCAGCAGGGATACAGGAACAGGGTTGAACACTGAAGCTTTCTTT. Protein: CASRDTGTGLNTEAFF.